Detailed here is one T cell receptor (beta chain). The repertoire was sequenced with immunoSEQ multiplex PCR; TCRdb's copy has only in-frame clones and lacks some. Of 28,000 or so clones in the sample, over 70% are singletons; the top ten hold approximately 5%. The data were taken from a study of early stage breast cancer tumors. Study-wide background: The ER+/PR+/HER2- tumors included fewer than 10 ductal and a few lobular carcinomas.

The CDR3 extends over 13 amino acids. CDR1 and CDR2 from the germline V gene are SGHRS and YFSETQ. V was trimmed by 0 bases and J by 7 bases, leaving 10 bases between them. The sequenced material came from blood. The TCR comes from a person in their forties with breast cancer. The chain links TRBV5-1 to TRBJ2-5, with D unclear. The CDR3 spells CASSLARLGTQYF. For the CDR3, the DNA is TGCGCCAGCAGCTTGGCACGCCTGGGGACCCAGTACTTC.